Presented here are 21 T cell receptor beta chains from one specimen sequenced in a study of radiotherapy plus CTLA-4 blockade in lung cancer (dated by TCRdb to the late 2010s). The library was built by means of the immunoSEQ multiplex PCR assay. The source is immuneACCESS, and TCRdb retained only in-frame sequences with V and J called. Part of the clones is not carried over; for the studies checked, unresolved V genes explain less than half of this, and the remainder is unexplained. Across this sample there are some 15,000 clones, with roughly two thirds seen only once. The ten largest make up 50% to 65% of the sample. The specimen comprised peripheral blood, sampled from a patient treated with radiotherapy plus ipilimumab. The receptors here all came from a human donor with non-small cell lung cancer whose response to radiotherapy plus ipilimumab could not be evaluated.

As DNA, the CDR3 is TGTGCCTGGAGTCTAGACAGCCGGACCACTGAAGCTTTCTTT. Its protein product is CAWSLDSRTTEAFF. This rearrangement joins TRBV30 to TRBJ1-1; a weak D match, TRBD1 (5 bases). The CDR3 contains 14 residues. Germline CDR1 GTSNPN, CDR2 SVGIG (reference sequence). Trimming stripped 2 bases from V and 4 bases from J, with 14 bases between.

Regarding this clone: This specimen includes other DNA sequences encoding the same CDR3. The chain employs TRBV9 and TRBJ2-2; D is possibly TRBD2 (5 bases). The V gene lost 4 bases and the J gene lost 4 bases, with 11 bases spanning the gap. Per germline, CDR1 SGDLS and CDR2 YYNGEE. The CDR3 extends over 14 amino acids. This CDR3 reads CASSPRTGTGELFF. The CDR3 nucleotides read TGTGCCAGCAGCCCCCGGACTGGCACCGGGGAGCTGTTTTTT.

The J gene is TRBJ2-5, the V gene TRBV5-1; D possibly corresponds to TRBD1 (6 bases). V gave up 0 bases and J gave up 4 bases, with 10 bases separating them. The germline V gene encodes CDR1 SGHRS and CDR2 YFSETQ. The CDR3 is 14 residues long. CDR3 DNA sequence: TGCGCCAGCAGCTTGGGGAGCAGGGGAGAGACCCAGTACTTC. It translates to CASSLGSRGETQYF.

V is TRBV2 and J is TRBJ2-3; 7 bases fit TRBD1. The CDR3 is 13 amino acids. The germline gives CDR1 SNHLY, CDR2 FYNNEI. V dropped 7 bases and J dropped 0; count of bases not matched to a gene: 1. The CDR3 loop reads CASMGQSTDTQYF. The CDR3 DNA reads as TGTGCCAGCATGGGACAGAGCACAGATACGCAGTATTTT.

The rearrangement joins TRBV10-1 to TRBJ2-1; D gene ambiguous. With 6 bases removed from V and 5 bases from J, the gap between germline ends came to 5 bases. CDR3 length: 11 amino acids. From germline, CDR1 is WNHNN and CDR2 SYGVQD (reference sequence). CDR3 nucleotide sequence: TGCGCCAGCAGCCACAACAATGAGCAGTTCTTC. This encodes CASSHNNEQFF.

The genes are TRBV2 and TRBJ2-3; the D gene is possibly TRBD1 (5 bases). Germline CDR1 is SNHLY and CDR2 is FYNNEI. V gave up 1 base and J gave up 6 bases, with 14 bases separating them. This CDR3 is built from 15 residues. CDR3 sequence: CASSEVGANRDTQYF. The DNA of the CDR3 is TGTGCCAGCAGTGAAGTTGGGGCTAATAGGGATACGCAGTATTTT.

The J gene is TRBJ2-1, the V gene TRBV7-8, with D possibly TRBD1 on 6 matching bases. The germline V gene has CDR1 SGHVS and CDR2 FQNEAQ. The length of the CDR3 is 18 residues. Deletions cut 6 bases from V and 0 bases from J, with 21 bases between. The CDR3 protein is CASSFTGGTGTSYNEQFF. CDR3 DNA sequence: TGTGCCAGCAGTTTTACTGGCGGAACAGGGACCTCCTACAATGAGCAGTTCTTC.

The genes are TRBV18 and TRBJ2-1; TRBD2 matches 13 bases. V was pared by 8 bases and J by 9 bases, with 10 bases of the junction left unmatched. CDR3 length: 15 residues. Per the germline V gene, CDR1 is KGHSH and CDR2 is LQKENI. The CDR3 reads CASRTSGGREGEQFF. In DNA, the CDR3 is TGTGCCAGCCGGACTAGCGGGGGCCGGGAGGGTGAGCAGTTCTTC.

This sequence joins TRBV5-1 and TRBJ1-3; D gene ambiguous. This CDR3 comprises 15 residues. Germline V CDR1 and CDR2: SGHRS, YFSETQ. V lost 0 bases to trimming and J lost 4 bases, with 11 bases between them. CDR3 in DNA: TGCGCCAGCAGCTTGGAGCTACCGCCCGGAAACACCATATATTTT. Its protein product is CASSLELPPGNTIYF.

V and J are TRBV7-8 and TRBJ1-1, with D tentatively TRBD1 (6 bases). V lost 2 bases and J 4 bases, leaving 11 bases between the germline ends. Germline V gene lookup returns CDR1 SGHVS and CDR2 FQNEAQ. The CDR3 is made up of 14 amino acids. DNA of the CDR3: TGTGCCAGCAGCTTAACGCGGACAGCCACTGAAGCTTTCTTT. Residues: CASSLTRTATEAFF.

The V call is TRBV5-1, the J call TRBJ2-7; 8 positions match TRBD1. Germline CDR1 is SGHRS and CDR2 is YFSETQ. Trimming at V came to 4 bases and at J to 5 bases, leaving 11 bases not matched to a gene. The CDR3 is made up of 15 amino acids. The CDR3 DNA reads as TGCGCCAGCAGCCTGACACTGGACAGGGACCACGAGCAGTACTTC. Amino acids: CASSLTLDRDHEQYF.

The chain joins TRBV18 to TRBJ1-1; D may be TRBD1 (5 bases). The germline V gene encodes CDR1 KGHSH and CDR2 LQKENI. Between the trimmed V and J ends, which lost 3 bases and 1 base, there was a span of 12 bases. The CDR3 covers 15 residues. CDR3 region: CASSPSGGTNTEAFF. As DNA, the CDR3 is TGTGCCAGCTCACCCTCGGGGGGGACGAACACTGAAGCTTTCTTT. Complete variable domain (other parts from reference TRBV18 and TRBJ1-1): NAGVMQNPRHLVRRRGQEARLRCSPMKGHSHVYWYRQLPEEGLKFMVYLQKENIIDESGMPKERFSAEFPKEGPSILRIQQVVRGDSAAYFCASSPSGGTNTEAFFGQGTRLTVV.

The chain joins TRBV6-1 to TRBJ1-6; TRBD1 is a possible D gene (5 bases). CDR3 size: 13 residues. The germline gives CDR1 MNHNS, CDR2 SASEGT. V lost 8 bases and J 7 bases, leaving 12 bases between the germline ends. In DNA, the CDR3 is TGTGCCAGCGGAAGACAGAGAAATTCACCCCTCCACTTT. Its protein product is CASGRQRNSPLHF.

This rearrangement joins TRBV4-3 to TRBJ1-1; D possibly corresponds to TRBD1 (6 bases). The CDR3 sequence is 15 residues long. CDR1 and CDR2 (germline): LGHNA, YSLEER. With 1 base removed from V and 4 bases from J, the gap between germline ends came to 13 bases. CDR3 amino acids: CASSQGRRGSTEAFF. The CDR3 region has the DNA TGCGCCAGCAGCCAAGGTCGCAGGGGTAGCACTGAAGCTTTCTTT.

The count of this clone is one. V gene TRBV7-8 combines with J gene TRBJ2-1; the match to TRBD1 covers 8 bases. Looked up from germline, CDR1 is SGHVS and CDR2 is FQNEAQ. The CDR3 extends over 16 amino acids. The V segment lost 1 base and the J segment 4 bases; nucleotides outside the gene matches: 6. The CDR3 here is CASSLGQGARYNEQFF. The CDR3 bases are TGTGCCAGCAGCTTAGGTCAGGGGGCGCGGTACAATGAGCAGTTCTTC.

The chain recombines TRBV2 with TRBJ2-6; 7 bases align to TRBD1. The CDR3 contains 19 residues. Germline V gives CDR1 SNHLY, CDR2 FYNNEI. The ends lost 2 bases at V and 0 bases at J; junction bases unmatched: 10. For the CDR3, the DNA is TGTGCCAGCAGTGAAAGGGTGGCAGGGGGTCTCTCTGGGGCCAACGTCCTGACTTTC. Translation gives CASSERVAGGLSGANVLTF.

The rearrangement links TRBV2 to TRBJ2-3; TRBD2 matches 9 bases. After removal of 0 bases from V and 1 base from J, the junction contained 2 bases not matched to a gene. Germline V CDR1 and CDR2: SNHLY, FYNNEI. The CDR3 is 16 residues long. The CDR3, as DNA: TGTGCCAGCAGTGAAGCGACTAGCGGAGGCACAGATACGCAGTATTTT. Protein sequence: CASSEATSGGTDTQYF.

The genes are TRBV6-5 and TRBJ1-1; a weak D match, TRBD1 (5 bases). V lost 3 bases and J lost 1, with 15 bases in between. CDR1 is MNHEY, CDR2 SVGAGI, per germline. The CDR3 totals 16 residues. This chain's CDR3 is CASSYRPGPTNTEAFF. As DNA, the CDR3 is TGTGCCAGCAGTTATCGCCCAGGGCCGACGAACACTGAAGCTTTCTTT.

CDR3 sequence: CASSWGLAASPQETQYF. The CDR3 DNA sequence: TGCGCCAGCAGCTGGGGACTAGCGGCTAGTCCCCAAGAGACCCAGTACTTC. The chain couples TRBV5-1 to TRBJ2-5; 11 bases line up with TRBD2. J was trimmed by 1 base and V by 3 bases; bases with no gene match: 8. Germline V gene lookup returns CDR1 SGHRS and CDR2 YFSETQ. This CDR3 has 17 amino acids.

This clone has a handful of counts. The gene calls are TRBV6-1 and TRBJ2-1, with TRBD2 matching over 9 bases. V shed 5 bases and J 5 bases; nucleotides not matched to a gene: 4. Germline CDR1 and CDR2: MNHNS and SASEGT. The CDR3 length is 14 residues. In DNA, the CDR3 is TGTGCCAGCAGTAGGTCTAGCGGGAACAATGAGCAGTTCTTC. Amino acid sequence: CASSRSSGNNEQFF.

The gene calls are TRBV6-1 and TRBJ1-6; D uncertain. Germline CDR1 reads MNHNS; CDR2 reads SASEGT. Trimming took off 2 bases at V and 13 bases at J, with 12 bases between the two ends. The CDR3 runs to 13 residues. CDR3 residues: CASSESRETPLHF. The DNA of the CDR3 is TGTGCCAGCAGTGAATCCCGGGAAACCCCCCTCCACTTT.